This passage covers 27 T cell receptor beta chains from one sample sequenced in a study of shared clonotypes between healthy human individuals (dated by TCRdb to about 2020). Libraries were prepared through the immunoSEQ multiplex PCR assay. TCRdb's version of the immuneACCESS table is confined to in-frame rearrangements and falls short of the full clone set. An unresolved V gene accounts for under half of the shortfall where checked; the remainder is of unknown origin. The sample table contains roughly 2,300,000 clones; only one count was recorded for roughly 92% of them. The biggest ten clones account for around 0.4% of the sample. Sequencing was performed on naive CD4+ T cells from PBMCs. The cell subset or site label on this specimen signifies: CD45RA+ positively selected. These receptors all come from a man aged 18 to 30 in good health. Some clones in this sample may be carry-over from other donors' samples.

This rearrangement joins TRBV2 to TRBJ1-2; possibly TRBD1 for D (6 bases). V lost 7 bases, J lost 8 bases, and 14 bases lay in between. This CDR3 has 12 amino acids. The V gene's germline CDR1 is SNHLY and CDR2 FYNNEI. As DNA, the CDR3 is TGTGCCAGCAACACACAGGGAATAGGCTACACCTTC. It encodes CASNTQGIGYTF.

The rearrangement joins TRBV29-1 to TRBJ2-7; D is ambiguous. The CDR3 runs 11 residues. CDR1 SQVTM and CDR2 ANQGSEA come from the germline V gene. V was shortened by 4 bases and J by 5 bases, with 9 bases between the two germline ends. The CDR3 reads CSVGGSNEQYF. The CDR3 DNA is TGCAGCGTTGGCGGCAGCAACGAGCAGTACTTC.

The count of this clone is one. The V gene is TRBV2, the J gene TRBJ1-5; 7 nucleotides align to TRBD1. The CDR3 runs 17 residues. From germline, CDR1 is SNHLY and CDR2 FYNNEI. The ends lost 7 bases at V and 0 bases at J; junction bases unmatched: 12. DNA of the CDR3: TGTGCCAGCAAGGACCTCTCGGGACAGTTTAGCAATCAGCCCCAGCATTTT. Translation: CASKDLSGQFSNQPQHF.

The rearrangement links TRBV5-8 to TRBJ2-1; TRBD2 aligns across 14 bases. CDR3 length: 16 residues. Germline V gene lookup returns CDR1 SGHTS and CDR2 YDEGEE. Unmatched junction bases numbered 2, after V lost 2 bases and J lost 4 bases. The CDR3 DNA sequence: TGTGCCAGCAGCTTCGGGACTAGCGGGAGATACAATGAGCAGTTCTTC. Translation gives CASSFGTSGRYNEQFF.

Remarks on this clone: Other DNA sequences in this sample translate to the same CDR3. J is TRBJ1-2 and V is TRBV6-5, with 7 bases fitting TRBD1. The V and J ends lost 6 bases and 7 bases, in that order; junction bases with no gene match: 2. Germline CDR1 reads MNHEY; CDR2 reads SVGAGI. The CDR3 is 11 amino acids. DNA of the CDR3: TGTGCCAGCAGGTACAGGGGTGGCTACACCTTC. Translated, it gives CASRYRGGYTF.

V and J are TRBV6-5 and TRBJ2-1; 8 nucleotides match TRBD2. Losses at the gene ends were 5 bases for V and 9 bases for J; bases not matched to a gene: 12. Germline CDR1 and CDR2: MNHEY and SVGAGI. This CDR3 is built from 15 residues. The CDR3 DNA sequence: TGTGCCAGCAGTCCTCCCACCGGGAGGGCCGGTGAGCAGTTCTTC. Translated: CASSPPTGRAGEQFF.

The rearrangement links TRBV30 to TRBJ2-2; tentative D call: TRBD2 (5 bases). Germline V gives CDR1 GTSNPN, CDR2 SVGIG (reference sequence). V lost 8 bases, J lost 6 bases, and 13 bases lay in between. CDR3 size: 12 residues. The CDR3 region is CAGTRTAGELFF. In DNA form, the CDR3 reads TGTGCCGGTACCCGGACTGCCGGGGAGCTGTTTTTT.

The CDR3 loop reads CASSPAPDNQPQHF. In DNA form, the CDR3 reads TGCGCCAGCAGCCCGGCACCGGACAATCAGCCCCAGCATTTT. The J gene is TRBJ1-5, the V gene TRBV5-1, with D unresolved. The germline V gene encodes CDR1 SGHRS and CDR2 YFSETQ. Trimming left V 4 bases short and J 3 bases short, with 11 bases between. This CDR3 contains 14 residues.

The chain is built from TRBV18 and TRBJ1-1, with a possible D match to TRBD1 (6 bases). Deletions cut 3 bases from V and 4 bases from J, with 12 bases between. The V gene's germline CDR1 is KGHSH and CDR2 LQKENI. The length of the CDR3 is 14 residues. The CDR3 DNA is TGTGCCAGCTCACCGTTATCAGGGGCCACTGAAGCTTTCTTT. It codes for CASSPLSGATEAFF.

This clone was seen once. The gene calls are TRBV10-2 and TRBJ2-1, with a possible D match to TRBD2 (6 bases). The CDR3 consists of 13 residues. Germline V CDR1 and CDR2: WSHSY, SAAADI. Trimming stripped 6 bases from V and 4 bases from J, with 10 bases between. The CDR3 protein is CASRWDLYNEQFF. The CDR3 DNA is TGCGCCAGCAGATGGGACTTATACAATGAGCAGTTCTTC.

V gene TRBV7-6 combines with J gene TRBJ2-5; 11 bases match TRBD2. Germline trimming cut 5 bases from V and 2 bases from J; bases unmatched to any gene: 4. Germline CDR1 reads SGHVS; CDR2 reads FNYEAQ. The CDR3 covers 15 residues. CDR3 in DNA: TGTGCCAGCAGCCCTATAGCGGGAGGGCAAGAGACCCAGTACTTC. This gives the protein CASSPIAGGQETQYF.

CDR3 protein: CASSIRDRGGETQYF. CDR3 nucleotides: TGCGCCAGCAGCATCCGGGACAGGGGAGGGGAGACCCAGTACTTC. The chain employs TRBV5-1 and TRBJ2-5; 10 bases match TRBD1. Germline-derived CDR1 and CDR2 are SGHRS and YFSETQ. The ends lost 4 bases at V and 5 bases at J; junction bases unmatched: 8. There are 15 residues in the CDR3.

V is TRBV5-1 and J is TRBJ2-5; D may be TRBD1 (5 bases). CDR1 and CDR2 from the germline V gene are SGHRS and YFSETQ. The CDR3 runs 14 residues. The V gene lost 5 bases and the J gene lost 5 bases, with 16 bases spanning the gap. This CDR3 is CASRPLGAWETQYF. CDR3 DNA sequence: TGCGCCAGCAGACCTCTAGGGGCCTGGGAGACCCAGTACTTC.

The J gene is TRBJ2-4, the V gene TRBV30, with a weak D call TRBD2 (5 bases). Germline V gives CDR1 GTSNPN, CDR2 SVGIG (reference sequence). This CDR3 region has 15 residues. V gave up 3 bases and J gave up 5 bases, with 17 bases separating them. DNA of the CDR3: TGTGCCTGGAGCGCACTAGGGTTTGCCGAAAACATTCAGTACTTC. It specifies CAWSALGFAENIQYF.

This rearrangement joins TRBV18 to TRBJ2-7; 7 bases align to TRBD2. V shed 3 bases and J 6 bases; nucleotides not matched to a gene: 8. Per germline, CDR1 KGHSH and CDR2 LQKENI. The CDR3 length is 14 residues. CDR3 amino acids: CASSPSSGRIEQYF. CDR3 coding DNA: TGTGCCAGCTCACCGAGTAGCGGGCGAATCGAGCAGTACTTC.

This clone was seen just once. This CDR3 is CASSLGTGEQFF. The CDR3 bases are TGTGCCAGCAGCTTAGGGACGGGTGAGCAGTTCTTC. The chain joins TRBV11-2 to TRBJ2-1; no definite D call. Looked up from germline, CDR1 is SGHAT and CDR2 is FQNNGV. This CDR3 has 12 amino acids. Trimming removed 1 base from V and 9 bases from J, with 7 bases in between.

This chain uses TRBV28 with TRBJ2-7; TRBD2 aligns across 8 bases. After removal of 6 bases from V and 4 bases from J, the junction contained 11 bases not matched to a gene. CDR3 length: 15 amino acids. CDR1 MDHEN and CDR2 SYDVKM come from the germline V gene. The CDR3 DNA is TGTGCCAGCAGCCCCCCAGCGGGAGATGTTTACGAGCAGTACTTC. This gives the protein CASSPPAGDVYEQYF.

CDR3 residues: CASTSGQLNTEAFF. The CDR3 DNA is TGTGCCAGCACCTCGGGACAGTTGAACACTGAAGCTTTCTTT. The rearrangement joins TRBV6-6 to TRBJ1-1; 7 bases fit TRBD1. This CDR3 has 14 residues. Germline V gives CDR1 MNHNY, CDR2 SVGAGI (reference sequence). The V segment lost 7 bases and the J segment 0 bases; nucleotides outside the gene matches: 5.

The chain links TRBV7-6 to TRBJ2-6; D not resolved. Germline-derived CDR1 and CDR2 are SGHVS and FNYEAQ. The length of the CDR3 is 15 residues. Trimming removed 4 bases at V and 5 bases at J, with 12 bases between. CDR3 residues: CASSSRWQRANVLTF. For the CDR3, the DNA is TGTGCCAGCAGCTCTAGGTGGCAAAGGGCCAACGTCCTGACTTTC.

The chain is built from TRBV19 and TRBJ2-1, with D perhaps assigned TRBD1 or TRBD2 (5 bases each). V gave up 3 bases and J gave up 8 bases, with 14 bases separating them. CDR1 is LNHDA, CDR2 SQIVND, per germline (reference sequence). The CDR3 length is 14 residues. The CDR3 bases are TGTGCCAGTAGTATTACGGGGCCGGGCGATGAGCAGTTCTTC. Translated: CASSITGPGDEQFF.

Points on this clone: In the same sample, other DNA sequences code for this CDR3. V and J are TRBV6-1 and TRBJ2-4, with D unclear. The germline CDR1 and CDR2 sequences are MNHNS and SASEGT. The V end lost 2 bases, the J end lost 0 bases, and 5 bases lay between the germline ends. This CDR3 is 14 amino acids long. CDR3 protein: CASSESLAKNIQYF. CDR3 in DNA: TGTGCCAGCAGTGAAAGCCTAGCCAAAAACATTCAGTACTTC.

The rearrangement joins TRBV28 to TRBJ1-5; D gene ambiguous. V lost 3 bases and J lost 6, with 18 bases in between. This CDR3 has 16 residues. Per the germline V gene, CDR1 is MDHEN and CDR2 is SYDVKM. The CDR3 DNA follows: TGTGCCAGCAGTTTTTTAATCGGGTCAGGCTCTCAGCCCCAGCATTTT. It encodes CASSFLIGSGSQPQHF.

A word on this clone: Other DNA variants within this sample encode the same CDR3. This chain joins TRBV5-1 and TRBJ1-5, with a tentative D call TRBD1 (5 bases). Trimming pared 0 bases from V and 3 bases from J, leaving 10 bases between. CDR1 and CDR2 from the germline V gene are SGHRS and YFSETQ. The CDR3 spans 15 residues. The CDR3 region is CASSLVGGTNQPQHF. The CDR3 DNA reads as TGCGCCAGCAGCTTGGTGGGGGGGACCAATCAGCCCCAGCATTTT.

The chain employs TRBV5-1 and TRBJ2-3; 8 positions match TRBD2. Trimming at V came to 4 bases and at J to 4 bases, leaving 5 bases not matched to a gene. CDR3 length: 14 residues. Germline lookup yields CDR1 SGHRS and CDR2 YFSETQ. The CDR3 DNA sequence: TGCGCCAGCAGCCAGAGCGGGAGAGCAGATACGCAGTATTTT. Translating gives CASSQSGRADTQYF.

This chain uses TRBV10-3 with TRBJ1-1; D call uncertain. CDR3 size: 15 residues. The V end lost 4 bases, the J end lost 1 base, and 13 bases lay between the germline ends. CDR1 and CDR2 (germline): ENHRY, SYGVKD. The CDR3 protein is CAISASQTTNTEAFF. The CDR3 DNA reads TGTGCCATCAGTGCATCCCAGACAACGAACACTGAAGCTTTCTTT.

This chain joins TRBV7-9 and TRBJ2-7; D could derive from TRBD1 or TRBD2 (5 bases each). Trimming took 5 bases from V and 2 from J, leaving 16 bases between them. This CDR3 contains 15 residues. CDR1 and CDR2 from the germline V gene are SEHNR and FQNEAQ (reference sequence). CDR3 coding DNA: TGTGCCAGCAGCCGGAGCTCGGGACGGACCTACGAGCAGTACTTC. Residues: CASSRSSGRTYEQYF.

The chain joins TRBV5-4 to TRBJ2-5, with TRBD2 identical over 9 bases. The CDR3 totals 15 residues. Germline values: CDR1 SGHNT, CDR2 YYREEE (reference sequence). The V gene end was trimmed by 0 bases and the J gene end by 4 bases; junction bases not matched to a gene: 4. The CDR3 here is CASSLVAGGRETQYF. DNA of the CDR3: TGTGCCAGCAGCTTGGTCGCGGGAGGGCGAGAGACCCAGTACTTC.